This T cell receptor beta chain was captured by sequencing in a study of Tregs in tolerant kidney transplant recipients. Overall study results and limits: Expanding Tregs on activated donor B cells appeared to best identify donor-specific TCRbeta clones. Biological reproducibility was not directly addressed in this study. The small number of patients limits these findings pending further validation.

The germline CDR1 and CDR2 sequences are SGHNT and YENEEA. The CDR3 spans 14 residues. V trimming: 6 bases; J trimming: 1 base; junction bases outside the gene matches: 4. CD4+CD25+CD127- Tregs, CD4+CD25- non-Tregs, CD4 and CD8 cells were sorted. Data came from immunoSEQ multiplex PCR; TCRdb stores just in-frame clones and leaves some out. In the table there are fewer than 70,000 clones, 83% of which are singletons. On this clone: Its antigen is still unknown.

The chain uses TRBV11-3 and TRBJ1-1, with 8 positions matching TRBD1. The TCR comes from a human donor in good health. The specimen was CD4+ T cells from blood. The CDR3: CASSAGGPNTEAFF. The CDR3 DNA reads TGTGCCAGCAGTGCAGGGGGCCCGAACACTGAAGCTTTCTTT.